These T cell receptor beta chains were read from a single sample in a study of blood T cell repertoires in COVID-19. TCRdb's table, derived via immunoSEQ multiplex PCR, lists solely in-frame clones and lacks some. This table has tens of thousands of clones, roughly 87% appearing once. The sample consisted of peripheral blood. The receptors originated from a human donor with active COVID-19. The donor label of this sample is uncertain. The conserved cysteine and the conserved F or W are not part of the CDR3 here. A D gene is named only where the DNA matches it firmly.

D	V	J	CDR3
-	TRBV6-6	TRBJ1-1	ASEIDRNTEAF
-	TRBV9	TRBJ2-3	ASSVDLSGSTDTQY
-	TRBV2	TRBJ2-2	ASSVLLPPSGELF
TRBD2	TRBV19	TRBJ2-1	ASSAALLAGAYNEQF
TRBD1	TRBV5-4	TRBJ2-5	ATTGELQETQY
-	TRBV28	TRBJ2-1	ASSLSEYNEQF
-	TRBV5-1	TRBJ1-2	ASSPRGNYGYT
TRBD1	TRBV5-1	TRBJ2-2	ASSLAGGLDTGELF
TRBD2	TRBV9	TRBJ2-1	ASSVALAGRSSYNEQF
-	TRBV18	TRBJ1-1	ASSPSRHTEAF